The clone carrying this T cell receptor (beta chain) has a count of ten or more. An end of the junction differs from the germline gene, which may be a read error. This entry comes from a study of T-cell reconstitution after alpha-beta-depleted transplantation in children. The TCRbeta library was prepared with unique molecular identifiers. TCRdb re-called the PCR reads with MiXCR, one entry per CDR3 protein. The sample holds 350,000 to 400,000 distinct CDR3 sequences, about 14% seen once. There are 12 residues in the CDR3. Germline V gives CDR1 SGHDN, CDR2 FVKESK. The sequenced sample was PBMCs, obtained from the stem cell graft. V usage is TRBV14 and J usage is TRBJ2-5; no definite D call. The source is a human donor who donated a stem cell graft to a child with Fanconi anemia. The CDR3 DNA follows: TGCGCCAGCAGCCAAGAAGGGGAGACCCAGTACTTC. It yields the protein CASSQEGETQYF.